Following are 14 T cell receptor beta chains from one sample sequenced in a study of shared clonotypes between healthy human individuals. Data came from immunoSEQ multiplex PCR; TCRdb stores just in-frame clones and leaves some out. The table includes roughly 760,000 clones, roughly 70% detected once. The specimen was memory CD4+ T cells sorted from blood. Sample subset: CD45RA-negative fraction. The origin of the receptors is a woman in her twenties or thirties in good health.

The chain couples TRBV7-2 to TRBJ2-5, with D possibly TRBD1 on 5 matching bases. This CDR3 comprises 13 residues. From germline, CDR1 is SGHTA and CDR2 FQGNSA. Between the trimmed V and J ends, which lost 6 bases and 5 bases, there was a span of 13 bases. CDR3 in DNA: TGTGCCAGCAGAACGACCCCAGGGGAGACCCAGTACTTC. It specifies CASRTTPGETQYF.

This chain connects TRBV28 to TRBJ2-4; TRBD1 might be the D (5 bases). There are 17 residues in the CDR3. V was clipped by 2 bases and J by 0 bases, with 14 bases between them. The V gene's germline CDR1 is MDHEN and CDR2 SYDVKM. The CDR3 sequence is CASSLSPSQGAKNIQYF. CDR3 DNA: TGTGCCAGCAGTTTAAGCCCATCCCAGGGAGCCAAAAACATTCAGTACTTC.

This clone was observed a handful of times. V and J are TRBV7-2 and TRBJ2-5, with 10 bases matching TRBD1. Germline CDR1 reads SGHTA; CDR2 reads FQGNSA. Germline trimming cut 5 bases from V and 5 bases from J; bases unmatched to any gene: 11. The CDR3 has 16 amino acids. CDR3 coding DNA: TGTGCCAGCAGCCCATGGGGGACAGGGGTTGGGGAGACCCAGTACTTC. It specifies CASSPWGTGVGETQYF.

The sample holds a few counts of this clone. The V call is TRBV11-1, the J call TRBJ1-1; D is unresolved. This CDR3 is built from 12 residues. CDR1 and CDR2 from the germline V gene are SGHAT and FQDESV (reference sequence). Trimming stripped 3 bases from V and 2 bases from J, with 4 bases between. The CDR3 reads CASSFGNTEAFF. The CDR3 coding sequence is TGTGCCAGCAGCTTCGGTAACACTGAAGCTTTCTTT. Based on the CDR3 plus reference TRBV11-1 and TRBJ1-1, the full variable domain is EAEVAQSPRYKITEKSQAVAFWCDPISGHATLYWYRQILGQGPELLVQFQDESVVDDSQLPKDRFSAERLKGVDSTLKIQPAELGDSAMYLCASSFGNTEAFFGQGTRLTVV.

This chain uses TRBV7-8 with TRBJ1-1; no reliable D call. V was pared by 1 base and J by 0 bases, with 9 bases between. The CDR3 contains 15 residues. The germline CDR1 and CDR2 sequences are SGHVS and FQNEAQ. CDR3 sequence: CASSLERVVNTEAFF. CDR3 nucleotide sequence: TGTGCCAGCAGCTTAGAAAGGGTAGTGAACACTGAAGCTTTCTTT.

This chain uses TRBV5-1 with TRBJ1-4; perhaps TRBD1 as D (6 bases). The V gene's germline CDR1 is SGHRS and CDR2 YFSETQ. Trimming took 0 bases from V and 2 from J, leaving 23 bases between them. The CDR3 is 20 residues long. CDR3 protein: CASSLAKGGDPKGTNEKLFF. The CDR3, as DNA: TGCGCCAGCAGCTTGGCCAAAGGGGGGGATCCCAAGGGCACTAATGAAAAACTGTTTTTT.

This clone was detected only once. The chain recombines TRBV11-3 with TRBJ2-1; TRBD2 matches at 11 bases. The germline CDR1 and CDR2 sequences are SGHNT and YENEEA. J gave up 4 bases and V 4 bases, and 0 bases lay outside the gene matches. CDR3 size: 14 residues. This CDR3 is CASSSSGGYNEQFF. The DNA for the CDR3 is TGTGCCAGCAGCTCTAGCGGGGGGTACAATGAGCAGTTCTTC.

The chain has TRBV6-5 and TRBJ2-7, with D tentatively TRBD1 (6 bases). Germline V CDR1 and CDR2: MNHEY, SVGAGI. This CDR3 is built from 15 residues. Trimming cost V 5 bases and J 7 bases, with 21 bases left between them. The CDR3: CASSRYGQPYEEQYF. Here the CDR3 DNA reads TGTGCCAGCAGTCGTTACGGACAGCCCTACGAAGAGCAGTACTTC.

This clone was seen a single time. Other nucleotide sequences in the sample specify the same CDR3. V and J are TRBV19 and TRBJ2-3; 8 bases line up with TRBD1. The CDR3 is 15 amino acids. V dropped 1 base and J dropped 0; count of bases not matched to a gene: 0. Germline CDR1 and CDR2: LNHDA and SQIVND (reference sequence). The CDR3 reads CASSIGQGSTDTQYF. The CDR3 nucleotides are TGTGCCAGTAGTATAGGACAGGGGAGCACAGATACGCAGTATTTT.

This chain links TRBV5-1 with TRBJ2-5; D is uncertain. Germline V gene sequence: CDR1 SGHRS, CDR2 YFSETQ. V lost 5 bases and J 5 bases, leaving 7 bases between the germline ends. CDR3 length equals 11 residues. CDR3 nucleotides: TGCGCCAGCAGAATCGTGGAGACCCAGTACTTC. This codes for CASRIVETQYF.

This clone has a single count. V and J are TRBV19 and TRBJ2-1; possibly TRBD1 for D (6 bases). Looked up from germline, CDR1 is LNHDA and CDR2 is SQIVND (reference sequence). The V end lost 6 bases, the J end lost 5 bases, and 17 bases lay between the germline ends. The CDR3 extends over 15 amino acids. For the CDR3, the DNA is TGTGCCAGTAGGTCTGGAGACAGGAGGAACAATGAGCAGTTCTTC. Translating gives CASRSGDRRNNEQFF.

The genes are TRBV29-1 and TRBJ2-7, with D uncertain. This CDR3 contains 8 residues. Germline V gene sequence: CDR1 SQVTM, CDR2 ANQGSEA. The CDR3 nucleotides read TGCAGAACCTACGAGCAGTACTTC. This codes for CRTYEQYF.

The chain employs TRBV7-9 and TRBJ1-5; D is undetermined. The CDR3 has 16 residues. With 1 base removed from V and 7 bases from J, the gap between germline ends came to 17 bases. Germline V gives CDR1 SEHNR, CDR2 FQNEAQ (reference sequence). CDR3: CASSLDMLGEVQPQHF. The CDR3 DNA reads TGTGCCAGCAGCTTAGATATGTTGGGCGAGGTGCAGCCCCAGCATTTT. The full variable domain, its missing parts supplied by reference TRBV7-9 and TRBJ1-5, is DTGVSQNPRHKITKRGQNVTFRCDPISEHNRLYWYRQTLGQGPEFLTYFQNEAQLEKSRLLSDRFSAERPKGSFSTLEIQRTEQGDSAMYLCASSLDMLGEVQPQHFGDGTRLSIL.

This clone was observed many times. The rearrangement links TRBV6-5 to TRBJ1-1; D ambiguous. In germline, CDR1 is MNHEY, CDR2 SVGAGI. V was trimmed by 2 bases and J by 4 bases, leaving 2 bases between them. This CDR3 comprises 11 residues. As DNA, the CDR3 is TGTGCCAGCAGTTACGGCACTGAAGCTTTCTTT. Translating gives CASSYGTEAFF.